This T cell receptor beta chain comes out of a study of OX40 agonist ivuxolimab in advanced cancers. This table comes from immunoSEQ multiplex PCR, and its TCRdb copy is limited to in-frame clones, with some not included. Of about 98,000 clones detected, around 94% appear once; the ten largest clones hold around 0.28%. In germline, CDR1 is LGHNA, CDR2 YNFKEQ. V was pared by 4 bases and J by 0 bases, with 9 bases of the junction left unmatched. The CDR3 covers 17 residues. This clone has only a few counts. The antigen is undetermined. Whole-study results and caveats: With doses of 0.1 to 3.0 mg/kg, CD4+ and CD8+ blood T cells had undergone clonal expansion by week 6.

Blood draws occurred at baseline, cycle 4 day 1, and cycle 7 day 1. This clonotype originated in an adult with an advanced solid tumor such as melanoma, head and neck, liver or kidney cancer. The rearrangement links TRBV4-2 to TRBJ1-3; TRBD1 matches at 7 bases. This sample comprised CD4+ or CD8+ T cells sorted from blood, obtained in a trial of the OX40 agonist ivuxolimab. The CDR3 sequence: CASSPRQGTSSGNTIYF. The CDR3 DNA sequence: TGTGCCAGCAGCCCCCGACAGGGTACAAGCTCTGGAAACACCATATATTTT.